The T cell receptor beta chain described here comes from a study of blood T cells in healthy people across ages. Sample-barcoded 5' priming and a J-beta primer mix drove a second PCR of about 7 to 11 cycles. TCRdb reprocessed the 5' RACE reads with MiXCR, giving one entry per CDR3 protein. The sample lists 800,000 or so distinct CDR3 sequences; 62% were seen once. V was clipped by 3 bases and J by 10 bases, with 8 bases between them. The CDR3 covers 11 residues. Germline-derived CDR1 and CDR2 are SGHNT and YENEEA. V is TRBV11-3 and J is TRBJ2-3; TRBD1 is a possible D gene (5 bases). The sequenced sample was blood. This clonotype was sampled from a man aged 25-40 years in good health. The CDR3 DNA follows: TGTGCCAGCAGCTTTAAAGGGGCGCAGTATTTT. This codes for CASSFKGAQYF.